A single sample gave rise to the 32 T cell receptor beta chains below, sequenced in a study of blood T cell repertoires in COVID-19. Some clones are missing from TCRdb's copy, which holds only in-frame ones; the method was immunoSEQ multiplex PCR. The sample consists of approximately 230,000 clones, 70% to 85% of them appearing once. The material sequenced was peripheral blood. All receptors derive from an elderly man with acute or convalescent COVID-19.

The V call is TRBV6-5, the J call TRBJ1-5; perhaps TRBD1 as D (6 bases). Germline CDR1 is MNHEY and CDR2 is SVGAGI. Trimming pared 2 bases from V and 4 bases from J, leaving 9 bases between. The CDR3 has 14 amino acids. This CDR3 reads CASSYATGNQPQHF. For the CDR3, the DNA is TGTGCCAGCAGTTACGCGACAGGAAATCAGCCCCAGCATTTT.

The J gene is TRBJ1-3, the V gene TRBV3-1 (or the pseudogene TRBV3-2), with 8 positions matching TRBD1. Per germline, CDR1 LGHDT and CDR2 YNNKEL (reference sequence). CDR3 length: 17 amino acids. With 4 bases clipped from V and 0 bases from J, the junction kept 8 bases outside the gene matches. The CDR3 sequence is CASSRGTGEISGNTIYF. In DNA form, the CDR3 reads TGTGCCAGCAGCCGCGGGACAGGCGAAATCTCTGGAAACACCATATATTTT.

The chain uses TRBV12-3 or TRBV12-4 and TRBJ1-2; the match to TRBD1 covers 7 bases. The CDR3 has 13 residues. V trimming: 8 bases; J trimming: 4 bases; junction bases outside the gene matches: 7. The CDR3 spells CASGGQLLYGYTF. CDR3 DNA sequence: TGTGCCAGCGGGGGACAGCTACTCTATGGCTACACCTTC.

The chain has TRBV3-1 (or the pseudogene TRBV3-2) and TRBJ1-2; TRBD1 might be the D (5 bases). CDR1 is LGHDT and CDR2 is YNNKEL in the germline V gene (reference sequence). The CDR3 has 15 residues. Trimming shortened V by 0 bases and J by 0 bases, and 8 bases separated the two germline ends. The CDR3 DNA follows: TGTGCCAGCAGCCAAGAGACAGTTACTAACTATGGCTACACCTTC. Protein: CASSQETVTNYGYTF.

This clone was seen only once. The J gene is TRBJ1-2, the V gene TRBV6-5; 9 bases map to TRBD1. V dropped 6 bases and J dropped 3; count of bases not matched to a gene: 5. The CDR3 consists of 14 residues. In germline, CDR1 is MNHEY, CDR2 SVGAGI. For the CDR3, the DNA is TGTGCCAGCAGGACGACAGGGGGTGACTATGGCTACACCTTC. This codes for CASRTTGGDYGYTF.

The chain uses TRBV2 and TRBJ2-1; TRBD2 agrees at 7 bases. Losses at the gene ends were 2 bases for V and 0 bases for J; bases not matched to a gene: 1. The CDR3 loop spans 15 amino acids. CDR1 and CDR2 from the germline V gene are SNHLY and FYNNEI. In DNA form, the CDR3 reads TGTGCCAGCAGTGAACGGGGGGTCTCCTACAATGAGCAGTTCTTC. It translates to CASSERGVSYNEQFF.

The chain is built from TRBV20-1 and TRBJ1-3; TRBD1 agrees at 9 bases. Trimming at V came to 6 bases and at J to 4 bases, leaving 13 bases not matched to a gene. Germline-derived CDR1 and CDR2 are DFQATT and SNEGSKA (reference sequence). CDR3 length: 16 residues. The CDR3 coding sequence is TGCAGTGCCAGTCCCGGGACAGGGATCAGAGGAAACACCATATATTTT. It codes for CSASPGTGIRGNTIYF.

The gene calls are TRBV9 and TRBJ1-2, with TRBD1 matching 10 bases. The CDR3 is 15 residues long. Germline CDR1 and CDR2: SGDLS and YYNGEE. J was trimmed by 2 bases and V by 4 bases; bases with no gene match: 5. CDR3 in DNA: TGTGCCAGCAGCATCCGGACAGGGGGAAACTATGGCTACACCTTC. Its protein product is CASSIRTGGNYGYTF.

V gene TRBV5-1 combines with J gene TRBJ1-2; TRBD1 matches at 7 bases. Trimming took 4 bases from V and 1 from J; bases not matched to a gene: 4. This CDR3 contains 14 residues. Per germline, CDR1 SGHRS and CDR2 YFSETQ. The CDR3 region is CASSGDSFNYGYTF. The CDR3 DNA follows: TGCGCCAGCAGCGGGGACAGCTTTAACTATGGCTACACCTTC.

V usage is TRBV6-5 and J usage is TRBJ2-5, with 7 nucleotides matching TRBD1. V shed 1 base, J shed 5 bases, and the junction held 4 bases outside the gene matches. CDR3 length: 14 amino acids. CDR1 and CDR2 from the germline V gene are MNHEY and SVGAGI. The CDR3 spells CASSYLTGFETQYF. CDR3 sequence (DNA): TGTGCCAGCAGTTACTTGACAGGGTTCGAGACCCAGTACTTC.

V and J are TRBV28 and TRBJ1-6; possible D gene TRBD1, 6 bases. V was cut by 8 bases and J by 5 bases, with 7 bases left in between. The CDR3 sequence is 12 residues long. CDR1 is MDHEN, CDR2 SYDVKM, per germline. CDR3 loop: CASGGHNSPLHF. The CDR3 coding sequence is TGTGCCAGCGGGGGCCATAATTCACCCCTCCACTTT.

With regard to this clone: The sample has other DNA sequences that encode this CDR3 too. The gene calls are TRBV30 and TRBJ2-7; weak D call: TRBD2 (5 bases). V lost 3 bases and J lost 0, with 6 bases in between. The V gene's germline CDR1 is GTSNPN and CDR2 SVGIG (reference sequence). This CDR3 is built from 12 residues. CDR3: CAWSGISYEQYF. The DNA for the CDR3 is TGTGCCTGGAGCGGGATCTCCTACGAGCAGTACTTC. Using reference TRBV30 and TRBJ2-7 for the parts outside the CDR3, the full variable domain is SQTIHQWPATLVQPVGSPLSLECTVEGTSNPNLYWYRQAAGRGLQLLFYSVGIGQISSEVPQNLSASRPQDRQFILSSKKLLLSDSGFYLCAWSGISYEQYFGPGTRLTVT.

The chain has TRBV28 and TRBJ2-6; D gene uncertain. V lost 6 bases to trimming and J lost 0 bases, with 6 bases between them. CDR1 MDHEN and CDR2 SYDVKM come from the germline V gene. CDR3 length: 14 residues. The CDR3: CASRENSGANVLTF. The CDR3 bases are TGTGCCAGCAGAGAGAACTCTGGGGCCAACGTCCTGACTTTC.

This CDR3 reads CAIRQGANYGYTF. CDR3 DNA sequence: TGTGCCATACGACAGGGAGCTAACTATGGCTACACCTTC. The rearrangement uses TRBV6-6 and TRBJ1-2; TRBD1 aligns across 7 bases. J lost 0 bases, V lost 10 bases, and 5 bases had no gene match. Per the germline V gene, CDR1 is MNHNY and CDR2 is SVGAGI (reference sequence). The CDR3 has 13 amino acids.

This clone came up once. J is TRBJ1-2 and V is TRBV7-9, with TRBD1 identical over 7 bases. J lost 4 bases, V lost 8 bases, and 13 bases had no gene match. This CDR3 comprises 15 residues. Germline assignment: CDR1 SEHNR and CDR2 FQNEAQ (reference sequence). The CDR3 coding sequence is TGTGCCAGCCCCAGTCCCGGGACAGCGATCTATGGCTACACCTTC. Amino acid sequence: CASPSPGTAIYGYTF.

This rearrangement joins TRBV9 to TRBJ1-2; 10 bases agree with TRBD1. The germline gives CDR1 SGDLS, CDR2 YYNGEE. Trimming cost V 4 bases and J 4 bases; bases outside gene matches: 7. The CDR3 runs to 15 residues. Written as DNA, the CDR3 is TGTGCCAGCAGCCCCCGGACAGGGGGACCCTATGGCTACACCTTC. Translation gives CASSPRTGGPYGYTF.

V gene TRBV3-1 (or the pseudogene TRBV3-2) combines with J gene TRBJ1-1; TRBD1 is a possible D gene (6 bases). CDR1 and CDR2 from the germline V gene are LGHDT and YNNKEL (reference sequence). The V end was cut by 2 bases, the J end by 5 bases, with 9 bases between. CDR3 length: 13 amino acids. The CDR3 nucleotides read TGTGCCAGCAGCCAAAGGGGACAAACTGAAGCTTTCTTT. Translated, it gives CASSQRGQTEAFF.

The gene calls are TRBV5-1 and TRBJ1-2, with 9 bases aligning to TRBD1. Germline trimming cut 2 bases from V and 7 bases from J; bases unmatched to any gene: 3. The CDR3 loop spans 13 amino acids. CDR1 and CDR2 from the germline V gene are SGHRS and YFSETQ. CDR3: CASSLVQGAGYTF. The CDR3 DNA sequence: TGCGCCAGCAGCTTAGTACAGGGGGCTGGCTACACCTTC.

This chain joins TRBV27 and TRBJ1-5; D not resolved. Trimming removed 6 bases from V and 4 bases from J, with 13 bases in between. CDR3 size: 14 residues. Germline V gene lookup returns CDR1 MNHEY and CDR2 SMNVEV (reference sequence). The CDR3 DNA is TGTGCCAGCAGCCCTTACACCCTTAATCAGCCCCAGCATTTT. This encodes CASSPYTLNQPQHF.

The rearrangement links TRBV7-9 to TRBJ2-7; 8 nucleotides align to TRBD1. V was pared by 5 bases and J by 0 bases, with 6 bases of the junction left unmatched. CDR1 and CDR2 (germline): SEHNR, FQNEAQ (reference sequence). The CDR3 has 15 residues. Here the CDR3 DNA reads TGTGCCAGCAGCGCCAGGGACAGGAGCTCCTACGAGCAGTACTTC. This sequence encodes CASSARDRSSYEQYF.

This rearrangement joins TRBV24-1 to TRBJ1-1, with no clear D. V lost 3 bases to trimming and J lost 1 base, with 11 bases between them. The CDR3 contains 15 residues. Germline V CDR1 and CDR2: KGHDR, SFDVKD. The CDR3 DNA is TGTGCCACCAGTGATCCCTCGGCAGGGAACACTGAAGCTTTCTTT. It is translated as CATSDPSAGNTEAFF.

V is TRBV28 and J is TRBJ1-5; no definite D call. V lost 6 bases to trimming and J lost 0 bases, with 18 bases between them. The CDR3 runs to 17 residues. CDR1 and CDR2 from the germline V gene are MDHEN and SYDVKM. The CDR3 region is CASSPPAAYYSNQPQHF. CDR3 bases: TGTGCCAGCAGCCCCCCGGCGGCATATTATAGCAATCAGCCCCAGCATTTT.

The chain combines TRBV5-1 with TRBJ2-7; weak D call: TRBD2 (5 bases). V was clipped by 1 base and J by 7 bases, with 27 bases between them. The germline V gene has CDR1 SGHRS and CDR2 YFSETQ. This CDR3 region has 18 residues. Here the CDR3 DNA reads TGCGCCAGCAGCTTGTTGCGGTTAGGAGGAACCTCCTCGGGGGAGCAGTACTTC. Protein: CASSLLRLGGTSSGEQYF.

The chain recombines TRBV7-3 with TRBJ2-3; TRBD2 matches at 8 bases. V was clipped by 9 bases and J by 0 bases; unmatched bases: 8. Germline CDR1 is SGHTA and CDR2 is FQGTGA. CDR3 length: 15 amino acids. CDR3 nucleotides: TGTGCCAGTGCGGGACTAGGATTGAGCACAGATACGCAGTATTTT. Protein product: CASAGLGLSTDTQYF. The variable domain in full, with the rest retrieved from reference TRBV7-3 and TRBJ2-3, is GAGVSQTPSNKVTEKGKYVELRCDPISGHTALYWYRQSLGQGPEFLIYFQGTGAADDSGLPNDRFFAVRPEGSVSTLKIQRTERGDSAVYLCASAGLGLSTDTQYFGPGTRLTVL.

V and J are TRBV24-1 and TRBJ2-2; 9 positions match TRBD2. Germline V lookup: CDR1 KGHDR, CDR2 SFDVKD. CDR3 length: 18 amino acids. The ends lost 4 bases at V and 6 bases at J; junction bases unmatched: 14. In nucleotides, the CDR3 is TGTGCCACCAGTGAACCCAGCGGGAGAGCGGGGGGCCCCGGGGAGCTGTTTTTT. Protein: CATSEPSGRAGGPGELFF.

CDR3 sequence reads: CASSLGGTGGERNTF. The CDR3 DNA is TGCGCCAGCAGCTTGGGAGGGACAGGGGGCGAGAGAAACACCTTC. The gene calls are TRBV5-1 and TRBJ1-2, with 12 bases matching TRBD1. Per the germline V gene, CDR1 is SGHRS and CDR2 is YFSETQ. The CDR3 extends over 15 amino acids. With V trimmed by 0 bases and J by 12 bases, 9 bases remained unmatched.

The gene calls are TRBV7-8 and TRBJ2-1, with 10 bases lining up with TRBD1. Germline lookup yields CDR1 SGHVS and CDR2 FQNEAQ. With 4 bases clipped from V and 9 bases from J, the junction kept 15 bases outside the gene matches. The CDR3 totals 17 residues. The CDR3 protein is CASSSPPRQGARFEQFF. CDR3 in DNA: TGTGCCAGCAGCTCCCCCCCCCGACAGGGGGCGCGGTTTGAGCAGTTCTTC.

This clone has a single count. The chain's CDR3 is CASSTRATSGGADTQYF. DNA of the CDR3: TGTGCCAGCAGCACCCGTGCGACTAGCGGGGGGGCGGATACGCAGTATTTT. The chain joins TRBV7-9 to TRBJ2-3, with 14 bases lining up with TRBD2. The CDR3 spans 17 residues. Germline CDR1 reads SEHNR; CDR2 reads FQNEAQ (reference sequence). Germline trimming cut 5 bases from V and 6 bases from J; bases unmatched to any gene: 10. The whole variable domain, remainder taken from reference TRBV7-9 and TRBJ2-3, is DTGVSQNPRHKITKRGQNVTFRCDPISEHNRLYWYRQTLGQGPEFLTYFQNEAQLEKSRLLSDRFSAERPKGSFSTLEIQRTEQGDSAMYLCASSTRATSGGADTQYFGPGTRLTVL.

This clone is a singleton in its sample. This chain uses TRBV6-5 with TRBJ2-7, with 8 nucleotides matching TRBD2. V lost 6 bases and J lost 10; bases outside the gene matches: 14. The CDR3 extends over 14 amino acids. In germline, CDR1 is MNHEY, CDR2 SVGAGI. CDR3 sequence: CASRGGLVQSQQYF. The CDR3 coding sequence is TGTGCCAGCAGGGGGGGACTAGTCCAGAGTCAACAGTACTTC.

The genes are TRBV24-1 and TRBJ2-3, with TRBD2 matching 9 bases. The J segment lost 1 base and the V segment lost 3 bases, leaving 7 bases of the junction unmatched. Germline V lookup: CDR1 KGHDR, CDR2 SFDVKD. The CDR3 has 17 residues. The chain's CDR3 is CATSDPRAGGGTDTQYF. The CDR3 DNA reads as TGTGCCACCAGTGATCCCCGGGCGGGGGGGGGCACAGATACGCAGTATTTT.

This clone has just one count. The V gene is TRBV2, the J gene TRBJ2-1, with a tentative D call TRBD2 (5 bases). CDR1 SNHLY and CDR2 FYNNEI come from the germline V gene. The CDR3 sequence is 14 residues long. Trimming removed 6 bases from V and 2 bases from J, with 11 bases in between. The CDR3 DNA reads TGTGCCAGCAGCCCACTAGTTGCCTACAATGAGCAGTTCTTC. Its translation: CASSPLVAYNEQFF.

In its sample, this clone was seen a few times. CDR3 protein: CASRFSSYEQYF. DNA for the CDR3: TGTGCCAGCAGGTTTAGCTCCTACGAGCAGTACTTC. The genes are TRBV2 and TRBJ2-7; D call uncertain. The CDR3 consists of 12 residues. Trimming removed 6 bases from V and 0 bases from J, with 6 bases in between. Germline V gives CDR1 SNHLY, CDR2 FYNNEI.